This T cell receptor (beta chain) stems from a study of control samples from healthy donors and cancer patients. This CDR3 spans 18 amino acids. The V end was cut by 0 bases, the J end by 0 bases, with 17 bases between. Assay: immunoSEQ multiplex PCR; the TCRdb copy retains only in-frame clones and omits some. The sample consists of more than 95,000 clones, about 87% of them appearing once. This sequence originates from a man in his fifties or sixties in good health. Sequencing was carried out using blood. This rearrangement joins TRBV23-1 to TRBJ1-1, with TRBD1 as a possible D gene (6 bases). TRBV23-1 is given ORF status, its function remaining uncertain. The CDR3 DNA is TGCGCCAGCAGTCAATCCTCCACAGGGCGGTATGTGAACACTGAAGCTTTCTTT. Translation: CASSQSSTGRYVNTEAFF.